The clone carrying this T cell receptor (beta chain) was recorded at least ten times. Its antigen remains unknown. TCRdb used MiXCR to reprocess the multiplex PCR reads, holding one entry per CDR3 protein. The sample lists about 120,000 distinct CDR3 sequences, approximately 20% seen once, with about 3.5% in the top ten. This specimen belongs to a study of breast tumors, draining lymph nodes, adjacent tissues. Study outcomes and limitations: Tumor and nontumor repertoires were significantly more similar in luminal-like than in basal-like breast cancer. Tumor repertoires ranked between lymph nodes and nontumor tissue in diversity, with V and J gene preferences. Most tumor T cells seemingly derive from lymph node, then expand in tumor. That most tumor T cells come from lymph nodes remained unproven.

CDR1 SGDLS and CDR2 YYNGEE come from the germline V gene. Between the trimmed V and J ends, which lost 0 bases and 3 bases, there was a span of 7 bases. The CDR3 sequence is 14 residues long. Breast cancer patients provided tissue from their axillary draining lymph nodes. This receptor was obtained from a female donor with breast cancer. Some clones in this sample may be carry-over from other donors' samples. V gene TRBV9 combines with J gene TRBJ2-1; no clear D. The specimen sequenced was axillary lymph node tissue. The CDR3 coding sequence is TGTGCCAGCAGCGTAGGGCTTCACTACAATGAGCAGTTCTTC. This codes for CASSVGLHYNEQFF.